The clone carrying this T cell receptor (beta chain) was seen only a few times. Its antigen is undetermined. This sample is drawn from a study of T cells after yellow fever vaccination. Study-level points and caveats: Clones from primary vaccination mostly reappeared after the booster (around 96% CD4, under 90% CD8). Abundant clonotypes (contaminants from the bulk population) could be present in FACS-sorted repertoires. Although most clonotypes did not, a small share appeared in both CD4 and CD8 compartments.

TCR cDNA, made by 5'RACE template switching, carried an added universal primer site and UMIs. One entry per CDR3 protein, called by TCRdb with MiXCR from the 5' RACE reads. Of hundreds of thousands of distinct CDR3 sequences listed, 18% are singletons. Specimen: PBMCs, collected before the yellow fever booster vaccination. This clonotype was sampled from a man younger than 35 who received the YFV17D yellow fever vaccine.

The CDR3 nucleotides read TGCAGTGCTAGACCTACCGAAAATGAGCAGTTCTTC. This gives the protein CSARPTENEQFF. The chain is built from TRBV20-1 and TRBJ2-1; D uncertain. Between the trimmed V and J ends, which lost 2 bases and 7 bases, there was a span of 9 bases. CDR1 is DFQATT and CDR2 is SNEGSKA in the germline V gene (reference sequence). This CDR3 spans 12 amino acids.